Each of the 18 T cell receptor beta chains below was sequenced from the same sample in a study of identifying expanded T cells in peripheral blood. Clones were sequenced by immunoSEQ multiplex PCR, and TCRdb holds only the in-frame ones, with some missing. The sample contains roughly 63,000 clones, around 83% of which appear only once. The sequencing input was blood. All receptors come from a person between 18 and 75 years old in good health.

This chain joins TRBV7-6 and TRBJ1-2; no clear D gene. Germline V gene sequence: CDR1 SGHVS, CDR2 FNYEAQ. There are 13 residues in the CDR3. With 5 bases removed from V and 3 bases from J, the gap between germline ends came to 10 bases. CDR3 coding DNA: TGTGCCAGCAGCCCGCAGGTAGACTATGGCTACACCTTC. This encodes CASSPQVDYGYTF.

A single count supports this clone. The chain joins TRBV6-5 to TRBJ2-5; 7 bases match TRBD2. The CDR3 contains 14 residues. J gave up 5 bases and V 1 base, and 4 bases lay outside the gene matches. Germline CDR1 MNHEY, CDR2 SVGAGI. The CDR3 DNA sequence: TGTGCCAGCAGTTACTTGGGAGGGGTGGAGACCCAGTACTTC. As protein: CASSYLGGVETQYF.

The gene calls are TRBV29-1 and TRBJ1-5; tentative D call: TRBD1 (5 bases). CDR1 is SQVTM, CDR2 ANQGSEA, per germline. The CDR3 extends over 13 amino acids. Trimming removed 6 bases at V and 3 bases at J, with 12 bases between. The CDR3 coding sequence is TGCAGCGTGCGCGCGGGGCTCAATCAGCCCCAGCATTTT. It encodes CSVRAGLNQPQHF. The variable domain in full, completed from reference TRBV29-1 and TRBJ1-5, reads SAVISQKPSRDICQRGTSLTIQCQVDSQVTMMFWYRQQPGQSLTLIATANQGSEATYESGFVIDKFPISRPNLTFSTLTVSNMSPEDSSIYLCSVRAGLNQPQHFGDGTRLSIL.

This rearrangement joins TRBV9 to TRBJ2-1, with D perhaps TRBD1 or TRBD2 (5 bases each). This CDR3 spans 15 amino acids. Germline values: CDR1 SGDLS, CDR2 YYNGEE. Between the trimmed V and J ends, which lost 1 base and 9 bases, there was a span of 17 bases. The CDR3: CASSVNFGTSGEQFF. The CDR3 DNA reads as TGTGCCAGCAGCGTAAATTTTGGGACCAGTGGTGAGCAGTTCTTC.

This chain joins TRBV7-8 and TRBJ2-7, with 9 bases identical to TRBD2. The CDR3 spans 15 residues. CDR1 is SGHVS and CDR2 is FQNEAQ in the germline V gene. The V gene end was trimmed by 4 bases and the J gene end by 7 bases; junction bases not matched to a gene: 11. The CDR3 DNA reads TGTGCCAGCAGCTCCGGGGTAGCGGGAGCTCGGGAGCAGTACTTC. This codes for CASSSGVAGAREQYF. Full variable domain (missing parts from reference TRBV7-8 and TRBJ2-7): GAGVSQSPRYKVAKRGQDVALRCDPISGHVSLFWYQQALGQGPEFLTYFQNEAQLDKSGLPSDRFFAERPEGSVSTLKIQRTQQEDSAVYLCASSSGVAGAREQYFGPGTRLTVT.

This chain uses TRBV30 with TRBJ1-4; a possible D gene is TRBD1 (6 bases). The CDR3 runs to 13 residues. Trimming took 3 bases from V and 8 from J, leaving 13 bases between them. Per the germline V gene, CDR1 is GTSNPN and CDR2 is SVGIG (reference sequence). The chain's CDR3 is CAWSGQSGEKLFF. The CDR3 DNA follows: TGTGCCTGGAGCGGACAGTCGGGGGAAAAACTGTTTTTT.

The rearrangement joins TRBV19 to TRBJ1-3; tentatively, D is TRBD1 (5 bases). CDR1 is LNHDA, CDR2 SQIVND, per germline (reference sequence). The CDR3 extends over 14 amino acids. V lost 6 bases and J 4 bases, leaving 13 bases between the germline ends. As DNA, the CDR3 is TGTGCCAGTAGGGGACGAGGGGCCGGAAACACCATATATTTT. Amino acids: CASRGRGAGNTIYF. Looking up the rest from reference TRBV19 and TRBJ1-3 gives the full variable domain: DGGITQSPKYLFRKEGQNVTLSCEQNLNHDAMYWYRQDPGQGLRLIYYSQIVNDFQKGDIAEGYSVSREKKESFPLTVTSAQKNPTAFYLCASRGRGAGNTIYFGEGSWLTVV.

The chain is built from TRBV29-1 and TRBJ1-2, with 7 bases aligning to TRBD1. Germline CDR1 SQVTM, CDR2 ANQGSEA. The CDR3 spans 12 residues. With V trimmed by 3 bases and J by 5 bases, 3 bases remained unmatched. CDR3 DNA: TGCAGCGTTGACACGACAGGGTATGGCTACACCTTC. It is translated as CSVDTTGYGYTF.

This clone was seen repeatedly, ten times or more. The chain couples TRBV5-5 to TRBJ2-7, with D perhaps TRBD1 (6 bases). Trimming took off 4 bases at V and 6 bases at J, with 17 bases between the two ends. Germline CDR1 SGHKS, CDR2 YYEKEE (reference sequence). The CDR3 covers 14 residues. CDR3 residues: CASSLNPGQREQYV. The CDR3 nucleotides read TGTGCCAGCAGCCTGAATCCAGGACAGCGCGAGCAGTACGTC.

The chain combines TRBV11-3 with TRBJ2-2; 9 nucleotides line up with TRBD2. V shed 5 bases and J 2 bases; nucleotides not matched to a gene: 9. The CDR3 has 17 residues. Looked up from germline, CDR1 is SGHNT and CDR2 is YENEEA. The CDR3 region has the DNA TGTGCCAGCAGCCTCTCACACGGGACTAGCAACACCGGGGAGCTGTTTTTT. Protein product: CASSLSHGTSNTGELFF.

The V and J genes are TRBV29-1 and TRBJ2-2; D remains ambiguous. Germline CDR1 SQVTM, CDR2 ANQGSEA. The CDR3 is 11 amino acids. Trimming took 7 bases from V and 10 from J, leaving 13 bases between them. CDR3 sequence: CSAIEEVELFF. CDR3 DNA sequence: TGCAGCGCCATTGAAGAGGTGGAGCTGTTTTTT.

The chain combines TRBV4-3 with TRBJ2-4; no definite D call. V was pared by 1 base and J by 7 bases, with 17 bases between. Germline CDR1 LGHNA, CDR2 YSLEER. This CDR3 has 16 amino acids. The CDR3 region has the DNA TGCGCCAGCAGCCAAGTGGGTTCGGGCGTCGGTAACATTCAGTACTTC. Its protein product is CASSQVGSGVGNIQYF.

The V and J genes are TRBV12-5 and TRBJ2-3, with 7 bases aligning to TRBD1. CDR1 is LGHNT and CDR2 is FRNRAP in the germline V gene. CDR3 length equals 12 residues. V shed 2 bases, J shed 10 bases, and the junction held 3 bases outside the gene matches. The CDR3 protein is CASGLTTGPQYF. The CDR3 bases are TGTGCTAGTGGTTTGACGACAGGGCCGCAGTATTTT. The variable domain in full, with the rest retrieved from reference TRBV12-5 and TRBJ2-3, is DARVTQTPRHKVTEMGQEVTMRCQPILGHNTVFWYRQTMMQGLELLAYFRNRAPLDDSGMPKDRFSAEMPDATLATLKIQPSEPRDSAVYFCASGLTTGPQYFGPGTRLTVL.

This chain joins TRBV4-1 and TRBJ1-1; 7 bases match TRBD1. Trimming removed 1 base from V and 5 bases from J; junction bases left unmatched: 7. The CDR3 length is 15 residues. CDR1 MGHRA and CDR2 YSYEKL come from the germline V gene. The CDR3 protein is CASSQAYRGRTEAFF. CDR3 DNA: TGCGCCAGCAGCCAAGCCTACAGGGGTAGGACTGAAGCTTTCTTT.

V is TRBV6-5 and J is TRBJ1-6; D might be TRBD1 (6 bases). The V gene lost 5 bases and the J gene lost 7 bases, with 12 bases spanning the gap. This CDR3 is built from 14 residues. Germline values: CDR1 MNHEY, CDR2 SVGAGI. The CDR3 nucleotides read TGTGCCAGCAGTATGACAGGACACAATTCACCCCTCCACTTT. Translation gives CASSMTGHNSPLHF.

The J gene is TRBJ1-1, the V gene TRBV27; no reliable D call. With 3 bases removed from V and 1 base from J, the gap between germline ends came to 6 bases. This CDR3 spans 13 amino acids. Germline V gene sequence: CDR1 MNHEY, CDR2 SMNVEV (reference sequence). CDR3 sequence reads: CASSFTPNTEAFF. The DNA for the CDR3 is TGTGCCAGCAGTTTCACGCCGAACACTGAAGCTTTCTTT.

This chain's CDR3 is CASSQDRSGTSGSNEQFF. The CDR3 DNA sequence: TGCGCCAGCAGCCAAGATCGATCCGGGACTAGCGGGAGTAATGAGCAGTTCTTC. V usage is TRBV4-1 and J usage is TRBJ2-1; 14 bases fit TRBD2. Looked up from germline, CDR1 is MGHRA and CDR2 is YSYEKL. V shed 0 bases, J shed 7 bases, and the junction held 8 bases outside the gene matches. The CDR3 has 18 residues.

J is TRBJ1-5 and V is TRBV10-3; 10 bases fit TRBD1. The CDR3 spans 18 residues. The ends lost 9 bases at V and 0 bases at J; junction bases unmatched: 14. Germline loops: CDR1 ENHRY, CDR2 SYGVKD. CDR3 protein: CAIPPRDRGDYSNQPQHF. The CDR3 DNA reads TGTGCCATTCCTCCCCGGGACAGGGGCGATTATAGCAATCAGCCCCAGCATTTT.